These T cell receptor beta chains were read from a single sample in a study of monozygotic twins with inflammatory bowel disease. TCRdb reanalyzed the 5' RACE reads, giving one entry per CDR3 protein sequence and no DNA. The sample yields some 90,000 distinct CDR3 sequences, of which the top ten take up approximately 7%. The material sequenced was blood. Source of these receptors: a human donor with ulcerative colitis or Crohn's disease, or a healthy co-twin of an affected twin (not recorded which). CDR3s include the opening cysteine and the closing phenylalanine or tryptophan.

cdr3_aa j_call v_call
CASQRGAVGTYNEQFF TRBJ2-1 TRBV5-1
CASSHSMGGTQETQYF TRBJ2-5 TRBV7-9
CSVALGQNNQPQHF TRBJ1-5 TRBV29-1
CASTISSGANVLTF TRBJ2-6 TRBV27
CSARGPGLAATDTQYF TRBJ2-3 TRBV20-1
CASSLGGHQNTEAFF TRBJ1-1 TRBV7-9
CSVEVPGTDYEQYF TRBJ2-7 TRBV29-1
CASSAPQGERYYGYTF TRBJ1-2 TRBV7-9
CASSLLWDSTYEQYF TRBJ2-7 TRBV27
CAISGEAGDQQYF TRBJ2-3 TRBV10-3
CASSGRQGGQPQHF TRBJ1-5 TRBV5-5
CSASGPGGKAFF TRBJ1-1 TRBV20-1
CASSLNSRETQYF TRBJ2-5 TRBV5-1
CASRTQRTGELFF TRBJ2-2 TRBV12-3/TRBV12-4